The present T cell receptor (beta chain) was sequenced within a study of early T cells in non-severe SARS-CoV-2 infection. This clonotype was recorded many times. TCRdb processed the 5' RACE reads anew with MiXCR; each CDR3 protein has one entry. Of 30,000 or so distinct CDR3 sequences listed, around 7% are singletons. The source of this sequence is an adult who was a healthcare worker with PCR-confirmed SARS-CoV-2 infection or an uninfected control (not recorded which). Material: whole blood.

CDR3 in DNA: TGTGCCAGCATCCAGACTAGGATGACAGATACGCAGTATTTT. As protein: CASIQTRMTDTQYF. This chain joins TRBV7-2 and TRBJ2-3, with D tentatively TRBD2 (6 bases). CDR3 length: 14 residues. Germline V lookup: CDR1 SGHTA, CDR2 FQGNSA. Trimming cost V 7 bases and J 3 bases, with 14 bases left between them.